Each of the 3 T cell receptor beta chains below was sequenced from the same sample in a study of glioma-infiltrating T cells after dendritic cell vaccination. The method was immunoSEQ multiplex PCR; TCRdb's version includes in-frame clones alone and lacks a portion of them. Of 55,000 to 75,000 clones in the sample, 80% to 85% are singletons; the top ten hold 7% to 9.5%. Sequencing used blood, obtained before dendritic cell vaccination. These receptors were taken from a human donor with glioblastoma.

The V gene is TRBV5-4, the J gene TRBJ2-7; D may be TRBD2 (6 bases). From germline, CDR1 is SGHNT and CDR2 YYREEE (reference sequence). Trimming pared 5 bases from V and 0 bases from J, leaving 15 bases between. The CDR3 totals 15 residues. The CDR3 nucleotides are TGTGCCAGCAGACGCCGGGACTCAGACTCCTACGAGCAGTACTTC. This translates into CASRRRDSDSYEQYF.

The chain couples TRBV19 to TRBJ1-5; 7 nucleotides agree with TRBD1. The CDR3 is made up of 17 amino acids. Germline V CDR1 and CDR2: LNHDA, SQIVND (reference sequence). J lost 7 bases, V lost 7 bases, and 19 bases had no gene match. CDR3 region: CASTQMVGGESGQPQHF. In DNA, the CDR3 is TGTGCCAGTACCCAGATGGTAGGGGGCGAATCGGGACAGCCCCAGCATTTT.

The CDR3 bases are TGTGCCAGTAAGGAACTAGCGGGGAACACCGGGGAGCTGTTTTTT. Its translation: CASKELAGNTGELFF. The chain recombines TRBV19 with TRBJ2-2; 9 positions agree with TRBD2. The V and J ends lost 7 bases and 1 base, in that order; junction bases with no gene match: 4. The CDR3 sequence is 15 residues long. Germline V lookup: CDR1 LNHDA, CDR2 SQIVND (reference sequence). The entire variable domain, with the rest obtained from reference TRBV19 and TRBJ2-2, is as follows: DGGITQSPKYLFRKEGQNVTLSCEQNLNHDAMYWYRQDPGQGLRLIYYSQIVNDFQKGDIAEGYSVSREKKESFPLTVTSAQKNPTAFYLCASKELAGNTGELFFGEGSRLTVL.